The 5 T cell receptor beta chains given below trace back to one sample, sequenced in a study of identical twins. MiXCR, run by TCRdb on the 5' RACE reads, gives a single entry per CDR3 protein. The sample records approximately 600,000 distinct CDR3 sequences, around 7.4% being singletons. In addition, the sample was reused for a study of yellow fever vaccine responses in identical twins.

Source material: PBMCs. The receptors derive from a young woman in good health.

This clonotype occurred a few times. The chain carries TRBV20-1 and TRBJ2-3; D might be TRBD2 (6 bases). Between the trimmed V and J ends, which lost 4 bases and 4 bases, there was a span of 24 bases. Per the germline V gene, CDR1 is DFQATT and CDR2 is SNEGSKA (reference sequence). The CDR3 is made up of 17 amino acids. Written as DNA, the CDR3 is TGCAGTGCTAAAATTCTCGGGGGAGGAATAGTAGCAGATACGCAGTATTTT. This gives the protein CSAKILGGGIVADTQYF.

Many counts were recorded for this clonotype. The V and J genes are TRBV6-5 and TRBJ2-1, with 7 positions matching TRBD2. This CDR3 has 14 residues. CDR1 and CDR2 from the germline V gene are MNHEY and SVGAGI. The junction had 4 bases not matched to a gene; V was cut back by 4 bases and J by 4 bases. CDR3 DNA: TGTGCCAGCAGTTTACTAGCGACATACAATGAGCAGTTCTTC. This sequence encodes CASSLLATYNEQFF.

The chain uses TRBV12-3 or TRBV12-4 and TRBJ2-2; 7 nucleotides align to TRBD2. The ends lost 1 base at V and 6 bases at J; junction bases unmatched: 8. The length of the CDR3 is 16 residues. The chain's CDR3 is CASSLVPGRRSGELFF. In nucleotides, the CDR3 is TGTGCCAGCAGTTTAGTCCCCGGGAGGAGGTCCGGGGAGCTGTTTTTT.

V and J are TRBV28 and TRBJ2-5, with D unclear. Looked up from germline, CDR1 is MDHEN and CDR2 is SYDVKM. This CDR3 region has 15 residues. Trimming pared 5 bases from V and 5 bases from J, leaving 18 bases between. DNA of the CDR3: TGTGCCAGCAGTGATCGACTGGATGTGGGGGAGACCCAGTACTTC. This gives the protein CASSDRLDVGETQYF.

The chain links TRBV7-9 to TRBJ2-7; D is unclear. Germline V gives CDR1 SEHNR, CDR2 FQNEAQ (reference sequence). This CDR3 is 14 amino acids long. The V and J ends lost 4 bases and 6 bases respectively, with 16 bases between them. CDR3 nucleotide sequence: TGTGCCAGCAGCTATCAAGGGTCAGCCTCCGAGCAGTACTTC. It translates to CASSYQGSASEQYF. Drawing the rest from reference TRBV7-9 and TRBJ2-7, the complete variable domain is DTGVSQNPRHKITKRGQNVTFRCDPISEHNRLYWYRQTLGQGPEFLTYFQNEAQLEKSRLLSDRFSAERPKGSFSTLEIQRTEQGDSAMYLCASSYQGSASEQYFGPGTRLTVT.